Sequencing of this TCR beta chain was carried out in a study of T cells after posttransplantation cyclophosphamide. Findings and limits, study-wide: Blood and skin or GI T cell repertoires showed limited TRB overlap. Donor CD8+ memory clones often dominated recipient blood repertoires at later times. Recipient CMV seropositivity and CMV reactivation strongly tracked TRB clonality.

V lost 5 bases and J 2 bases, leaving 16 bases between the germline ends. Per germline, CDR1 ENHRY and CDR2 SYGVKD. The CDR3 consists of 15 residues. This clone appeared many times. What it binds is not known. Treatment was busulfan-fludarabine conditioning, a marrow graft, and cyclophosphamide on days +3 and +4. Profiled with immunoSEQ multiplex PCR; TCRdb holds only in-frame clones, not every one. Altogether 23,000 or so clones were found in the sample, and no singletons occur. Source: PBMCs, taken after allogeneic stem cell transplant with posttransplant cyclophosphamide. V usage is TRBV10-3 and J usage is TRBJ2-7, with D perhaps matching TRBD1 (6 bases). The receptor's source is a young adult male patient who received an allogeneic stem cell transplant from a related donor, was CMV-positive, and had no GVHD. These T cells may partly come from the graft donor. The CDR3 nucleotides read TGTGCCATCAGTAGGGGGAGCTCAGATACCTACGAGCAGTACTTC. Its translation: CAISRGSSDTYEQYF.